This passage covers 5 T cell receptor beta chains from one sample sequenced in a study of shared clonotypes between healthy human individuals. Naive CD8 cells were CD45RO-negative, positively selected for CCR7, excluding terminally differentiated effector memory CD45RA+ cells. The data were produced by immunoSEQ multiplex PCR, yet TCRdb's version contains in-frame clones alone and is incomplete. The profile shows 750,000 to 1,000,000 clones, around 92% of them singletons. Input material: naive CD8+ T cells sorted from blood. Receptors were obtained from a man aged 25 to 40 in good health.

This chain uses TRBV14 with TRBJ2-7; D unclear. Germline V gives CDR1 SGHDN, CDR2 FVKESK. This CDR3 contains 16 residues. V lost 4 bases and J 7 bases, leaving 23 bases between the germline ends. DNA of the CDR3: TGTGCCAGCAGCCGGGGTGAAGGTCCATTGACCCGGGAGCAGTACTTC. This translates into CASSRGEGPLTREQYF. Looking up the rest from reference TRBV14 and TRBJ2-7 gives the full variable domain: EAGVTQFPSHSVIEKGQTVTLRCDPISGHDNLYWYRRVMGKEIKFLLHFVKESKQDESGMPNNRFLAERTGGTYSTLKVQPAELEDSGVYFCASSRGEGPLTREQYFGPGTRLTVT.

The chain recombines TRBV11-2 with TRBJ2-5; no definite D call. Germline V gene data show CDR1 as SGHAT and CDR2 as FQNNGV. Trimming pared 7 bases from V and 9 bases from J, leaving 15 bases between. There are 12 residues in the CDR3. CDR3 coding DNA: TGTGCCAGCACCCACCTACAACCGTCCCAGTACTTC. It encodes CASTHLQPSQYF.

The V and J genes are TRBV19 and TRBJ1-5; TRBD1 agrees at 7 bases. CDR1 and CDR2 (germline): LNHDA, SQIVND (reference sequence). This CDR3 is 19 amino acids long. V lost 4 bases to trimming and J lost 2 bases; unmatched junction nucleotides: 17. The CDR3 loop reads CASSSHQRQGWIGNQPQHF. The CDR3 DNA is TGTGCCAGTAGTAGTCACCAGCGACAGGGATGGATCGGCAATCAGCCCCAGCATTTT.

The chain has TRBV28 and TRBJ2-1; 7 positions agree with TRBD2. Losses at the gene ends were 6 bases for V and 4 bases for J; bases not matched to a gene: 27. This CDR3 has 21 residues. CDR1 is MDHEN and CDR2 is SYDVKM in the germline V gene. The chain's CDR3 is CASSPILTLEGGAGVYNEQFF. CDR3 DNA sequence: TGTGCCAGCAGCCCGATCTTGACCCTCGAAGGTGGGGCGGGAGTTTACAATGAGCAGTTCTTC.

The chain recombines TRBV7-9 with TRBJ2-7; 12 bases map to TRBD2. The J segment lost 1 base and the V segment lost 0 bases, leaving 10 bases of the junction unmatched. Germline values: CDR1 SEHNR, CDR2 FQNEAQ (reference sequence). The CDR3 runs 19 residues. Here the CDR3 DNA reads TGTGCCAGCAGCTTAGCGTTCGGACTAGCGGGAATTGAGTCCTACGAGCAGTACTTC. Protein product: CASSLAFGLAGIESYEQYF.